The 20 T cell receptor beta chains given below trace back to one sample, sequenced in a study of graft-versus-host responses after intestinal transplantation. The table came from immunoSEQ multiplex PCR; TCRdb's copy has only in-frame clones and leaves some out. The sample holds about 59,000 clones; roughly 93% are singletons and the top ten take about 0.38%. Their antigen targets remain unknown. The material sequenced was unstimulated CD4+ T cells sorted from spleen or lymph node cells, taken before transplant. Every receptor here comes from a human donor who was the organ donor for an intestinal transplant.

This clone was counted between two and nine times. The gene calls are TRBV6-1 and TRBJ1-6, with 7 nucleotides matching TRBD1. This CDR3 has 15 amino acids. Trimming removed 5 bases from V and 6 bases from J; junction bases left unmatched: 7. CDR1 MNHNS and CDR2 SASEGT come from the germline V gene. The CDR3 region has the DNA TGTGCCAGCAGTTTGGACAGGACCTCTAATTCACCCCTCCACTTT. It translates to CASSLDRTSNSPLHF.

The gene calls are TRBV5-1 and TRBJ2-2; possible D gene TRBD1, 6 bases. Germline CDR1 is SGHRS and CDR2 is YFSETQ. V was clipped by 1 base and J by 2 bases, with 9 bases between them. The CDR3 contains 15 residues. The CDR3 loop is CASSLLQGNTGELFF. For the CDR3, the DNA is TGCGCCAGCAGCTTGTTACAGGGCAACACCGGGGAGCTGTTTTTT.

The CDR3 is CASRPDNSYYEQYF. CDR3 nucleotides: TGTGCCAGCCGTCCGGACAACTCCTACTACGAGCAGTACTTC. The chain is built from TRBV2 and TRBJ2-7; D perhaps matches TRBD1 (5 bases). The CDR3 is made up of 14 amino acids. The V end lost 8 bases, the J end lost 3 bases, and 17 bases lay between the germline ends. CDR1 SNHLY and CDR2 FYNNEI come from the germline V gene.

The CDR3: CASSLGTGFTDTQYF. The CDR3 nucleotides are TGTGCCAGCAGCTTGGGGACAGGGTTCACAGATACGCAGTATTTT. The V call is TRBV5-4, the J call TRBJ2-3; 8 bases align to TRBD1. The CDR3 is made up of 15 amino acids. Looked up from germline, CDR1 is SGHNT and CDR2 is YYREEE (reference sequence). With 0 bases clipped from V and 2 bases from J, the junction kept 2 bases outside the gene matches.

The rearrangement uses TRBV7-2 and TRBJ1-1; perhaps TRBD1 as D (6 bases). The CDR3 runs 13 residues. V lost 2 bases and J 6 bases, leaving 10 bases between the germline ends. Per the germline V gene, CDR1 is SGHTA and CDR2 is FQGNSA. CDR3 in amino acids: CASSLIAGAEAFF. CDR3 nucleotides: TGTGCCAGCAGCTTAATTGCAGGGGCTGAAGCTTTCTTT.

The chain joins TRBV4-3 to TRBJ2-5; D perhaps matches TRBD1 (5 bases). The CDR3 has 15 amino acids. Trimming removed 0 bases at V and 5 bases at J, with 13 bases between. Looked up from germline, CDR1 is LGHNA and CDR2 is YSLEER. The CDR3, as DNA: TGCGCCAGCAGCCAAGAGGGGCGCACCGGCGAGACCCAGTACTTC. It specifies CASSQEGRTGETQYF.

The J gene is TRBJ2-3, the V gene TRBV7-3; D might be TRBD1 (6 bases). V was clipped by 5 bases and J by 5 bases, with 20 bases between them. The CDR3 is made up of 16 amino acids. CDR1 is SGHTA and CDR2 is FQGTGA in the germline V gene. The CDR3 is CASSPQGTVQGDTQYF. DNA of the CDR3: TGTGCCAGCAGCCCACAGGGTACGGTCCAGGGAGATACGCAGTATTTT.

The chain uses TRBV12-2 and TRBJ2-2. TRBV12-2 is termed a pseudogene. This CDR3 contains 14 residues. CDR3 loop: CASRQRPNTGELFF. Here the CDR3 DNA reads TGTGCAAGTCGCCAAAGACCCAACACCGGGGAGCTGTTTTTT.

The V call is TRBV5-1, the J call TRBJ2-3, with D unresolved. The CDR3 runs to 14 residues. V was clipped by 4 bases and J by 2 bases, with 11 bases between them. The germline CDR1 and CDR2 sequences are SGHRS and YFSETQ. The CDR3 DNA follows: TGCGCCAGCAGCGCATTATTCATCACAGATACGCAGTATTTT. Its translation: CASSALFITDTQYF.

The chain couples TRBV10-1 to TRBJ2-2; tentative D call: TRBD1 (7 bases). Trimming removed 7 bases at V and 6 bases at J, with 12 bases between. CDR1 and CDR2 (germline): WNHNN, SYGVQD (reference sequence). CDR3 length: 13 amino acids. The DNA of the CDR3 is TGCGCCAGCACCACAGGGGACTCCGGGGAGCTGTTTTTT. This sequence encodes CASTTGDSGELFF.

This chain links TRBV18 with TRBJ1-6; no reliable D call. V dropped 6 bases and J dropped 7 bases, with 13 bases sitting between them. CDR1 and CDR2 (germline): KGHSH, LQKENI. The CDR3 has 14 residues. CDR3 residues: CASSQFDGNSPLHF. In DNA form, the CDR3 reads TGTGCCAGCTCCCAATTTGACGGAAATTCACCCCTCCACTTT.

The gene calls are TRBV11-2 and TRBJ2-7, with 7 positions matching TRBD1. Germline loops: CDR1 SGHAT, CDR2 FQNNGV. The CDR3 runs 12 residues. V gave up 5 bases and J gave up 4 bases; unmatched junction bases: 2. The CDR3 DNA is TGTGCCAGCAGCCAGGACAGGTACGAGCAGTACTTC. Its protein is CASSQDRYEQYF.

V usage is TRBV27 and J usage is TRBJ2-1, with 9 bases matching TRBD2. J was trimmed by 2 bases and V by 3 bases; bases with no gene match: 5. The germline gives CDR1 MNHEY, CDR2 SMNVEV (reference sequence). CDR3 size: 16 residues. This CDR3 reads CASSFWSGGTYNEQFF. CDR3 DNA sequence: TGTGCCAGCAGTTTTTGGAGCGGGGGGACCTACAATGAGCAGTTCTTC.

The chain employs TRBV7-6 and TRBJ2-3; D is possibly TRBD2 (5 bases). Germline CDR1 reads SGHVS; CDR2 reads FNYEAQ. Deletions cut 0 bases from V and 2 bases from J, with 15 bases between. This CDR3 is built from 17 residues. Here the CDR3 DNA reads TGTGCCAGCAGCTTAGCCGGGGTCTGGGGATCCACAGATACGCAGTATTTT. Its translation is CASSLAGVWGSTDTQYF.

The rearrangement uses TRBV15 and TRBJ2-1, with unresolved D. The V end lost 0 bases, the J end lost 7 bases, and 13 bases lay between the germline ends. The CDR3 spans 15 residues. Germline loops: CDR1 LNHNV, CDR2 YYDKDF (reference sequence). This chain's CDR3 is CATSRDQWTSNEQFF. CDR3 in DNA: TGTGCCACCAGCAGAGATCAGTGGACCAGTAATGAGCAGTTCTTC.

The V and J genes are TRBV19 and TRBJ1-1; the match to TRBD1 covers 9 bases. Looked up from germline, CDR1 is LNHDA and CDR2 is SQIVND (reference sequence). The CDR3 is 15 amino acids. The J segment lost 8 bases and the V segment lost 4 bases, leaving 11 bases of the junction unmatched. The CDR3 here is CASSKTGGLLSEAFF. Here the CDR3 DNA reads TGTGCCAGTAGTAAGACAGGGGGTTTACTGTCGGAAGCTTTCTTT.

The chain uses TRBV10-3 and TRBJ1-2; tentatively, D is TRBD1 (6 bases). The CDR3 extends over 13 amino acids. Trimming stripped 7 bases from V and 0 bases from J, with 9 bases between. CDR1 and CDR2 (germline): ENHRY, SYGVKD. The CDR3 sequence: CAIMGGSNYGYTF. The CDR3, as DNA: TGTGCCATCATGGGGGGCTCTAACTATGGCTACACCTTC.

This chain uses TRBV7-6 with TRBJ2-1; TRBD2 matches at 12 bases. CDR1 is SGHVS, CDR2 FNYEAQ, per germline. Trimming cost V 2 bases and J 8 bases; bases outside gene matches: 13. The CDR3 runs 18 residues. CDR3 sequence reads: CASSLWLAGGLSLDEQFF. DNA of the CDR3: TGTGCCAGCAGCTTATGGCTAGCGGGGGGGCTATCCTTGGATGAGCAGTTCTTC.

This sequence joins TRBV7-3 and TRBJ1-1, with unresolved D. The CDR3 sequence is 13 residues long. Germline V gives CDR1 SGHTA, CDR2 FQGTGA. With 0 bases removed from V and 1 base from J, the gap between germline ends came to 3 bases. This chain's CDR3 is CASSLTQNTEAFF. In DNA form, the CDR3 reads TGTGCCAGCAGCTTAACACAGAACACTGAAGCTTTCTTT. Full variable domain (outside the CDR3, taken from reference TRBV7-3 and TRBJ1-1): GAGVSQTPSNKVTEKGKYVELRCDPISGHTALYWYRQSLGQGPEFLIYFQGTGAADDSGLPNDRFFAVRPEGSVSTLKIQRTERGDSAVYLCASSLTQNTEAFFGQGTRLTVV.

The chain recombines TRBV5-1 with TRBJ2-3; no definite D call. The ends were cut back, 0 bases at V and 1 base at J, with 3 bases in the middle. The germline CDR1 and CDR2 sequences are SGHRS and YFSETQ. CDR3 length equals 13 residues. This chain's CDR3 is CASSLGGTDTQYF. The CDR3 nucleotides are TGCGCCAGCAGCTTGGGGGGCACAGATACGCAGTATTTT. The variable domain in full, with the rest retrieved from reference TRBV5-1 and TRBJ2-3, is KAGVTQTPRYLIKTRGQQVTLSCSPISGHRSVSWYQQTPGQGLQFLFEYFSETQRNKGNFPGRFSGRQFSNSRSEMNVSTLELGDSALYLCASSLGGTDTQYFGPGTRLTVL.